This TCR beta chain was obtained from a study of cytomegalovirus exposure and HLA in healthy donors. The PCR had 60 Vbeta and 13 Jbeta primers. The method was immunoSEQ multiplex PCR; TCRdb's version includes in-frame clones alone and lacks a portion of them. The sample has about 140,000 clones; about 10% are singletons. This clone was detected only a few times. The CDR3 loop spans 16 amino acids. The junction had 15 bases not matched to a gene; V was cut back by 11 bases and J by 0 bases. Germline V CDR1 and CDR2: ENHRY, SYGVKD. This chain connects TRBV10-3 to TRBJ1-2, with TRBD1 matching 7 bases. Sequencing was performed on PBMCs. The sequence derives from a man aged 45-65 years in good health and CMV-seronegative. CDR3 amino acids: CASRRGRSGANYGYTF. The CDR3 nucleotides read TGTGCCTCCAGGAGGGGGCGGTCCGGGGCTAACTATGGCTACACCTTC.